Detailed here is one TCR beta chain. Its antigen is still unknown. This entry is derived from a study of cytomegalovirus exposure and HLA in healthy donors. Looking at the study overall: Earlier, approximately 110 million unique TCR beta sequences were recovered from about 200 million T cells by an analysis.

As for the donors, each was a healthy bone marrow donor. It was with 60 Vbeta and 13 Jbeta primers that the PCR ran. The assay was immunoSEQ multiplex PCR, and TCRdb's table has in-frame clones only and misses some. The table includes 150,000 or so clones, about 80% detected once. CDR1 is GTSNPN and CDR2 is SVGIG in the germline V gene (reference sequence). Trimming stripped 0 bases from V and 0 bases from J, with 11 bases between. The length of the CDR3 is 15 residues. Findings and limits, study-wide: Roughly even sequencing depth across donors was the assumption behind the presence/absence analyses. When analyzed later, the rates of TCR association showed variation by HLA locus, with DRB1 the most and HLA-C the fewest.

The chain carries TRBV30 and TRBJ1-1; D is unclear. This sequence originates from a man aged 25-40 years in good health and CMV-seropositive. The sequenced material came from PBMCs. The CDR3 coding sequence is TGTGCCTGGAGTGTACGGGGAACCATGAACACTGAAGCTTTCTTT. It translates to CAWSVRGTMNTEAFF. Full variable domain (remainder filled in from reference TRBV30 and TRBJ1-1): SQTIHQWPATLVQPVGSPLSLECTVEGTSNPNLYWYRQAAGRGLQLLFYSVGIGQISSEVPQNLSASRPQDRQFILSSKKLLLSDSGFYLCAWSVRGTMNTEAFFGQGTRLTVV.